The next 28 T cell receptor beta chains were all read from a single sample in a study of blood T cell dynamics during melanoma immunotherapy. Using immunoSEQ multiplex PCR, the repertoire was profiled, and TCRdb retains in-frame clones only, with some absent. The sample has about 19,000 clones; about 85% are singletons. Time point meaning: week 3, after first cycle of checkpoint inhibitor. The sample was blood, taken from a patient treated with checkpoint blockade. These receptors originate from a human donor with melanoma.

The chain has TRBV28 and TRBJ1-4; perhaps TRBD1 as D (6 bases). The V gene's germline CDR1 is MDHEN and CDR2 SYDVKM. V lost 2 bases to trimming and J lost 6 bases, with 13 bases between them. The CDR3 length is 15 residues. The CDR3 DNA sequence: TGTGCCAGCAGTTTACCCGGGACAAGCCATGAAAAACTGTTTTTT. Translation gives CASSLPGTSHEKLFF.

V gene TRBV15 combines with J gene TRBJ1-4; a weak D match, TRBD1 (5 bases). V was cut by 1 base and J by 4 bases, with 13 bases left in between. CDR3 length: 16 residues. Germline V lookup: CDR1 LNHNV, CDR2 YYDKDF (reference sequence). CDR3 DNA: TGTGCCACCAGCAGAGGACCGGGACTCAGTAATGAAAAACTGTTTTTT. This codes for CATSRGPGLSNEKLFF. Using reference TRBV15 and TRBJ1-4 for the parts outside the CDR3, the full variable domain is DAMVIQNPRYQVTQFGKPVTLSCSQTLNHNVMYWYQQKSSQAPKLLFHYYDKDFNNEADTPDNFQSRRPNTSFCFLDIRSPGLGDTAMYLCATSRGPGLSNEKLFFGSGTQLSVL.

The V call is TRBV9, the J call TRBJ2-2, with D possibly being TRBD2 (5 bases). The germline V and J ends were trimmed by 4 bases and 3 bases, with 16 bases remaining between them. Germline CDR1 is SGDLS and CDR2 is YYNGEE. The length of the CDR3 is 16 residues. CDR3 amino acids: CASSPWSKADTGELFF. CDR3 DNA sequence: TGTGCCAGCAGCCCATGGTCGAAAGCGGACACCGGGGAGCTGTTTTTT.

V usage is TRBV6-1 and J usage is TRBJ2-5; 10 bases fit TRBD2. J gave up 4 bases and V 1 base, and 3 bases lay outside the gene matches. The CDR3 length is 15 residues. Germline lookup yields CDR1 MNHNS and CDR2 SASEGT. CDR3 DNA: TGTGCCAGCAGTGAAGGGCGACTAGCGGGAGAGACCCAGTACTTC. It is translated as CASSEGRLAGETQYF.

This chain joins TRBV7-2 and TRBJ2-2, with D possibly TRBD1 on 5 matching bases. V lost 4 bases and J 7 bases, leaving 13 bases between the germline ends. The CDR3 has 14 residues. Germline CDR1 SGHTA, CDR2 FQGNSA. The CDR3 region is CASSSAGYFGELFF. Written as DNA, the CDR3 is TGTGCCAGCAGCTCCGCAGGGTATTTCGGGGAGCTGTTTTTT.

The J gene is TRBJ2-3, the V gene TRBV7-2; the D gene is possibly TRBD1 (5 bases). V lost 1 base and J lost 4, with 9 bases in between. The CDR3 runs 14 residues. Germline CDR1 reads SGHTA; CDR2 reads FQGNSA. The CDR3 protein is CASSLDLGPDTQYF. CDR3 nucleotide sequence: TGTGCCAGCAGCTTAGATTTGGGGCCAGATACGCAGTATTTT.

The chain joins TRBV18 to TRBJ2-3, with 13 nucleotides matching TRBD2. Germline loops: CDR1 KGHSH, CDR2 LQKENI. The CDR3 sequence is 17 residues long. J was trimmed by 1 base and V by 5 bases; bases with no gene match: 6. CDR3 coding DNA: TGTGCCAGCTCAACCGGGACTAGCGGGACCGGCACAGATACGCAGTATTTT. It translates to CASSTGTSGTGTDTQYF.

This chain connects TRBV10-1 to TRBJ2-5; either TRBD1 or TRBD2 may supply D (6 bases each). The assigned J gene may be wrong: the sequence end matches TRBJ2-7 better. The CDR3 spans 15 residues. From germline, CDR1 is WNHNN and CDR2 SYGVQD (reference sequence). The CDR3: CASSPGEESSYEQYF. In DNA form, the CDR3 reads TGCGCCAGCAGTCCAGGGGAGGAAAGTTCCTACGAGCAGTACTTC.

The chain couples TRBV10-3 to TRBJ1-1, with unresolved D. V shed 3 bases and J shed 4 bases, with 15 bases lying between them. CDR1 ENHRY and CDR2 SYGVKD come from the germline V gene. The CDR3 is 15 residues long. CDR3 DNA sequence: TGTGCCATCAGTGAAGAAGGGATCAAATTCACTGAAGCTTTCTTT. It specifies CAISEEGIKFTEAFF.

This chain connects TRBV7-9 to TRBJ2-5, with D unclear. The CDR3 runs 15 residues. Looked up from germline, CDR1 is SEHNR and CDR2 is FQNEAQ (reference sequence). Deletions cut 2 bases from V and 5 bases from J, with 15 bases between. The CDR3, as DNA: TGTGCCAGCAGCTTACGCATAGGGTGGTTGGAGACCCAGTACTTC. Protein: CASSLRIGWLETQYF.

V is TRBV5-1 and J is TRBJ2-2, with TRBD1 as a possible D gene (6 bases). Trimming shortened V by 0 bases and J by 2 bases, and 11 bases separated the two germline ends. Germline V gene lookup returns CDR1 SGHRS and CDR2 YFSETQ. The CDR3 has 16 amino acids. DNA of the CDR3: TGCGCCAGCAGCTTGGAAGGGGGTGGTAACACCGGGGAGCTGTTTTTT. It yields the protein CASSLEGGGNTGELFF.

The chain is built from TRBV7-2 and TRBJ2-7, with D perhaps matching TRBD1 (6 bases). V was clipped by 4 bases and J by 1 base, with 8 bases between them. In germline, CDR1 is SGHTA, CDR2 FQGNSA. The CDR3 spans 13 residues. DNA of the CDR3: TGTGCCAGCAGCTCCGGACAGTCCTACGAGCAGTACTTC. This translates into CASSSGQSYEQYF.

V is TRBV30 and J is TRBJ2-6; TRBD1 matches 7 bases. This CDR3 is built from 16 residues. Germline CDR1 is GTSNPN and CDR2 is SVGIG (reference sequence). V lost 0 bases, J lost 0 bases, and 2 bases stayed unmatched. CDR3 coding DNA: TGTGCCTGGAGTGTACAGGGGTACTCTGGGGCCAACGTCCTGACTTTC. Translated, it gives CAWSVQGYSGANVLTF.

The chain couples TRBV4-3 to TRBJ2-3; TRBD2 aligns across 7 bases. Germline V lookup: CDR1 LGHNA, CDR2 YSLEER. The CDR3 has 15 amino acids. V shed 0 bases and J 7 bases; nucleotides not matched to a gene: 7. The CDR3 region is CASSQDWREQYTQYF. CDR3 DNA sequence: TGCGCCAGCAGCCAAGATTGGCGGGAGCAATATACGCAGTATTTT.

V usage is TRBV6-5 and J usage is TRBJ2-7, with TRBD2 as a possible D gene (5 bases). The length of the CDR3 is 11 residues. CDR1 is MNHEY and CDR2 is SVGAGI in the germline V gene. Trimming pared 8 bases from V and 4 bases from J, leaving 9 bases between. CDR3: CASGRGYEQYF. CDR3 nucleotide sequence: TGTGCCAGCGGCCGCGGGTACGAGCAGTACTTC.

This rearrangement joins TRBV4-2 to TRBJ2-7, with 7 nucleotides matching TRBD2. After removal of 1 base from V and 0 bases from J, the junction contained 9 bases not matched to a gene. The CDR3 spans 17 residues. The V gene's germline CDR1 is LGHNA and CDR2 YNFKEQ. The CDR3 sequence: CASSQGVAASGSYEQYF. The CDR3 DNA sequence: TGTGCCAGCAGCCAAGGGGTGGCGGCTAGCGGCTCCTACGAGCAGTACTTC.

The chain employs TRBV7-3 and TRBJ2-1; no firm D call. The CDR3 spans 13 residues. V was cut by 5 bases and J by 9 bases, with 14 bases left in between. Germline values: CDR1 SGHTA, CDR2 FQGTGA. Here the CDR3 reads CASSLHKTGEQFF. Written as DNA, the CDR3 is TGTGCCAGCAGCCTACACAAAACGGGTGAGCAGTTCTTC.

The genes are TRBV28 and TRBJ2-5; 11 nucleotides align to TRBD1. Germline CDR1 is MDHEN and CDR2 is SYDVKM. J lost 2 bases, V lost 7 bases, and 6 bases had no gene match. The CDR3 has 15 residues. CDR3 residues: CASNRRDRGQETQYF. The CDR3 DNA follows: TGTGCCAGCAATCGCCGGGACAGGGGGCAAGAGACCCAGTACTTC.

The chain couples TRBV27 to TRBJ2-1; 7 nucleotides match TRBD2. This CDR3 has 14 residues. V shed 4 bases and J 6 bases; nucleotides not matched to a gene: 6. CDR1 MNHEY and CDR2 SMNVEV come from the germline V gene (reference sequence). This CDR3 reads CASSSRLASNEQFF. CDR3 in DNA: TGTGCCAGCAGTTCTAGACTAGCAAGCAATGAGCAGTTCTTC.

The chain recombines TRBV19 with TRBJ2-6; D is uncertain. Germline CDR1 LNHDA, CDR2 SQIVND (reference sequence). The CDR3 loop spans 15 amino acids. V lost 5 bases and J lost 0, with 8 bases in between. The CDR3 sequence is CASSPRSSGANVLTF. The CDR3 region has the DNA TGTGCCAGTAGTCCAAGGAGCTCTGGGGCCAACGTCCTGACTTTC.

This clone was counted once. The gene calls are TRBV15 and TRBJ2-3; 7 nucleotides align to TRBD2. CDR3 length: 13 residues. Germline loops: CDR1 LNHNV, CDR2 YYDKDF (reference sequence). The ends lost 8 bases at V and 3 bases at J; junction bases unmatched: 5. The CDR3 DNA sequence: TGTGCCACCGATGGCGGGAGTACAGATACGCAGTATTTT. Translated: CATDGGSTDTQYF.

The CDR3 DNA reads as TGCAGCGTTGAGTCACAGGGGTGGGGGACCCAGTACTTC. Translated: CSVESQGWGTQYF. The chain is built from TRBV29-1 and TRBJ2-5; 7 bases map to TRBD1. Germline CDR1 reads SQVTM; CDR2 reads ANQGSEA. CDR3 size: 13 residues. V shed 3 bases and J 7 bases; nucleotides not matched to a gene: 8.

J is TRBJ2-1 and V is TRBV19; 8 positions match TRBD1. V was pared by 5 bases and J by 6 bases, with 3 bases of the junction left unmatched. This CDR3 has 13 amino acids. CDR1 is LNHDA and CDR2 is SQIVND in the germline V gene (reference sequence). CDR3 sequence (DNA): TGTGCCAGTAGTCCTGGACAGGGCAATGAGCAGTTCTTC. Its protein product is CASSPGQGNEQFF.

This rearrangement joins TRBV6-1 to TRBJ1-4; TRBD1 agrees at 7 bases. Germline V gives CDR1 MNHNS, CDR2 SASEGT. With V trimmed by 0 bases and J by 10 bases, 8 bases remained unmatched. The CDR3 sequence is 15 residues long. The CDR3 here is CASSEASQGTGKLFF. CDR3 in DNA: TGTGCCAGCAGTGAAGCGTCACAGGGGACCGGAAAACTGTTTTTT.

This chain connects TRBV4-3 to TRBJ1-4, with a possible D match to TRBD1 (5 bases). CDR3 length: 17 amino acids. Deletions cut 1 base from V and 2 bases from J, with 14 bases between. CDR1 and CDR2 from the germline V gene are LGHNA and YSLEER. The CDR3 protein is CASSQGRSGGTNEKLFF. The CDR3, as DNA: TGCGCCAGCAGCCAAGGCCGCAGTGGGGGGACTAATGAAAAACTGTTTTTT.

The rearrangement joins TRBV7-9 to TRBJ2-2; TRBD2 matches 13 bases. The junction had 6 bases not matched to a gene; V was cut back by 4 bases and J by 4 bases. Germline values: CDR1 SEHNR, CDR2 FQNEAQ (reference sequence). The CDR3 runs to 17 residues. For the CDR3, the DNA is TGTGCCAGCAGCTCATGGACTAGCGGGAGAATCACCGGGGAGCTGTTTTTT. Translation: CASSSWTSGRITGELFF.

The table lists this clone with a count of one. This chain joins TRBV7-9 and TRBJ1-1, with 7 bases aligning to TRBD1. Germline assignment: CDR1 SEHNR and CDR2 FQNEAQ (reference sequence). V gave up 1 base and J gave up 5 bases; unmatched junction bases: 13. This CDR3 has 17 residues. This CDR3 is CASSLVVQPGGATEAFF. The CDR3 bases are TGTGCCAGCAGCTTAGTCGTTCAGCCAGGGGGGGCAACTGAAGCTTTCTTT. The complete variable domain, with remaining parts taken from reference TRBV7-9 and TRBJ1-1, reads DTGVSQNPRHKITKRGQNVTFRCDPISEHNRLYWYRQTLGQGPEFLTYFQNEAQLEKSRLLSDRFSAERPKGSFSTLEIQRTEQGDSAMYLCASSLVVQPGGATEAFFGQGTRLTVV.

CDR3 in DNA: TGTGCCAGCAGCGTAGGGGGAAGCGAGTACGAGCAGTACTTC. Translation: CASSVGGSEYEQYF. The chain carries TRBV9 and TRBJ2-7; D remains ambiguous. Trimming took off 0 bases at V and 4 bases at J, with 11 bases between the two ends. The germline V gene encodes CDR1 SGDLS and CDR2 YYNGEE. CDR3 size: 14 residues.